The 24 T cell receptor beta chains presented below share a single source sample, sequenced in a study of CD8 T cells in ankylosing spondylitis. These receptors' targets are unknown. General observations from the study: Among TCR beta sequences, a motif of under ten highly homologous variants appeared characteristic of ankylosing spondylitis blood.

TCRdb redid the calling of the 5' RACE reads with MiXCR, one entry per CDR3 protein. Of around 770,000 distinct CDR3 sequences listed, roughly 19% are singletons. Sequenced: blood, either unsorted or a sorted T cell fraction (not recorded which). These receptors came from a male donor with ankylosing spondylitis.

This clonotype turned up a few times. This chain uses TRBV4-2 with TRBJ2-1; D is unresolved. CDR1 and CDR2 (germline): LGHNA, YNFKEQ. This CDR3 spans 15 amino acids. Between the trimmed V and J ends, which lost 0 bases and 7 bases, there was a span of 13 bases. This CDR3 reads CASSQEDSEKNEQFF. Written as DNA, the CDR3 is TGTGCCAGCAGCCAAGAAGATAGTGAGAAGAATGAGCAGTTCTTC.

This clonotype came up many times. The rearrangement links TRBV5-1 to TRBJ2-3; D is ambiguous. Germline CDR1 is SGHRS and CDR2 is YFSETQ. The CDR3 spans 13 residues. Trimming took off 2 bases at V and 5 bases at J, with 9 bases between the two ends. This CDR3 reads CASSFGHQDTQYF. The CDR3 DNA is TGCGCCAGCAGCTTTGGGCACCAAGATACGCAGTATTTT.

This clonotype turned up a few times. This sequence joins TRBV28 and TRBJ2-7; possibly TRBD2 for D (6 bases). Between the trimmed V and J ends, which lost 5 bases and 5 bases, there was a span of 10 bases. CDR1 and CDR2 from the germline V gene are MDHEN and SYDVKM. The CDR3 is 12 residues long. CDR3 sequence: CASSGLSNEQYF. The CDR3 nucleotides are TGTGCCAGCAGTGGACTAAGCAACGAGCAGTACTTC.

The chain links TRBV6-2 or TRBV6-3 to TRBJ1-1; tentatively, D is TRBD1 (5 bases). In germline, CDR1 is MNHEY, CDR2 SVGEGT. The CDR3 has 19 amino acids. The germline V and J ends were trimmed by 7 bases and 0 bases, with 27 bases remaining between them. The CDR3 bases are TGTGCCAGCAAACGGAGCAGCCAGTGGGGGTCGAGTATGAACACTGAAGCTTTCTTT. It encodes CASKRSSQWGSSMNTEAFF.

The V gene is TRBV11-3, the J gene TRBJ2-5, with D hard to call. In germline, CDR1 is SGHNT, CDR2 YENEEA. Trimming pared 3 bases from V and 5 bases from J, leaving 13 bases between. The length of the CDR3 is 14 residues. This chain's CDR3 is CASSFKRYEETQYF. The CDR3 DNA reads as TGTGCCAGCAGCTTTAAAAGATACGAGGAGACCCAGTACTTC.

The V call is TRBV11-2, the J call TRBJ1-1; no clear D gene. Trimming shortened V by 4 bases and J by 0 bases, and 15 bases separated the two germline ends. Germline values: CDR1 SGHAT, CDR2 FQNNGV. The CDR3 has 16 residues. This CDR3 reads CASSSPGRVMNTEAFF. Written as DNA, the CDR3 is TGTGCCAGCAGCTCTCCGGGCCGGGTAATGAACACTGAAGCTTTCTTT. Full variable domain (outside the CDR3, taken from reference TRBV11-2 and TRBJ1-1): EAGVAQSPRYKIIEKRQSVAFWCNPISGHATLYWYQQILGQGPKLLIQFQNNGVVDDSQLPKDRFSAERLKGVDSTLKIQPAKLEDSAVYLCASSSPGRVMNTEAFFGQGTRLTVV.

This clonotype was detected many times. The rearrangement uses TRBV5-1 and TRBJ1-6; D might be TRBD1 (5 bases). Trimming removed 6 bases from V and 7 bases from J, with 11 bases in between. This CDR3 spans 13 amino acids. In germline, CDR1 is SGHRS, CDR2 YFSETQ. The CDR3 here is CASTRDANSPLHF. DNA for the CDR3: TGCGCCAGCACCCGGGACGCGAATTCACCCCTCCACTTT.

This clonotype was found a few times. The chain carries TRBV5-1 and TRBJ2-5, with TRBD2 matching over 8 bases. J lost 8 bases, V lost 4 bases, and 10 bases had no gene match. This CDR3 is 14 amino acids long. CDR1 and CDR2 (germline): SGHRS, YFSETQ. The DNA for the CDR3 is TGCGCCAGCAGCCCGGAAGGTAGCGGGAAAACCCAGTACTTC. Amino acid sequence: CASSPEGSGKTQYF.

V and J are TRBV20-1 and TRBJ2-5; D gene ambiguous. Between the trimmed V and J ends, which lost 6 bases and 0 bases, there was a span of 8 bases. The germline V gene has CDR1 DFQATT and CDR2 SNEGSKA (reference sequence). The CDR3 spans 12 residues. The CDR3 DNA follows: TGCAGTGCCCCCTCAAACCAAGAGACCCAGTACTTC. Translation: CSAPSNQETQYF.

This chain uses TRBV6-1 with TRBJ2-7, with D uncertain. The V and J ends lost 7 bases and 3 bases respectively, with 16 bases between them. This CDR3 region has 14 residues. CDR1 MNHNS and CDR2 SASEGT come from the germline V gene. The CDR3 here is CASTPPGMGYEQYF. CDR3 nucleotides: TGTGCCAGCACCCCACCTGGCATGGGCTACGAGCAGTACTTC.

The chain is built from TRBV6-1 and TRBJ2-5; 14 bases match TRBD2. The trim removed 5 bases at V and 5 bases at J, leaving 13 bases unmatched. Germline V lookup: CDR1 MNHNS, CDR2 SASEGT. The CDR3 length is 18 residues. The CDR3 reads CASSPPGLAGASAETQYF. In DNA form, the CDR3 reads TGTGCCAGCAGTCCCCCGGGACTAGCGGGAGCTTCGGCGGAGACCCAGTACTTC.

Of note for this clonotype: Germline and junction disagree at one end, which may indicate a read error. CDR3 nucleotides: TGTGCTAGCAGCTTAACGTTCGGGACCACCTACGAGCAGTACTTC. Encoded protein: CASSLTFGTTYEQYF. This chain connects TRBV7-7 to TRBJ2-7; D may correspond to TRBD1 or TRBD2 (5 bases each). CDR3 length: 15 amino acids. Looked up from germline, CDR1 is SSHAT and CDR2 is FNYEAQ (reference sequence).

This clonotype came up many times. The J gene is TRBJ2-1, the V gene TRBV25-1; 8 bases fit TRBD2. Germline-derived CDR1 and CDR2 are MGHDK and SYGVNS. Trimming at V came to 6 bases and at J to 3 bases, leaving 7 bases not matched to a gene. The CDR3 sequence is 15 residues long. For the CDR3, the DNA is TGTGCCAGCAGCCCGAGCGGGAGTGGCTACAATGAGCAGTTCTTC. Translating it yields CASSPSGSGYNEQFF.

This clonotype was counted only a few times. This chain joins TRBV11-2 and TRBJ2-1, with 15 bases that match TRBD2. CDR3 size: 19 residues. The V segment lost 4 bases and the J segment 7 bases; nucleotides outside the gene matches: 14. Germline assignment: CDR1 SGHAT and CDR2 FQNNGV. The CDR3: CASSSPSGTSGGPSNEQFF. DNA for the CDR3: TGTGCCAGCAGCTCCCCGTCCGGGACTAGCGGGGGGCCTTCGAATGAGCAGTTCTTC.

The chain has TRBV9 and TRBJ2-5, with 7 nucleotides matching TRBD1. Germline V lookup: CDR1 SGDLS, CDR2 YYNGEE. The V segment lost 2 bases and the J segment 2 bases; nucleotides outside the gene matches: 6. This CDR3 has 15 residues. The CDR3 protein is CASSVRLGQQETQYF. For the CDR3, the DNA is TGTGCCAGCAGCGTCCGTCTGGGACAGCAAGAGACCCAGTACTTC.

This clonotype came up a few times. CDR3 protein: CSARDGGQAGDEQYF. The DNA of the CDR3 is TGCAGTGCTAGAGATGGAGGGCAGGCGGGGGACGAGCAGTACTTC. This chain connects TRBV20-1 to TRBJ2-7; TRBD2 agrees at 7 bases. With 0 bases clipped from V and 5 bases from J, the junction kept 10 bases outside the gene matches. This CDR3 is 15 amino acids long. CDR1 is DFQATT, CDR2 SNEGSKA, per germline (reference sequence).

The chain joins TRBV7-9 to TRBJ1-6; D is possibly TRBD1 (6 bases). Germline values: CDR1 SEHNR, CDR2 FQNEAQ (reference sequence). There are 16 residues in the CDR3. V shed 1 base and J shed 9 bases, with 16 bases lying between them. The CDR3 reads CASSLETGGTGSPLHF. DNA for the CDR3: TGTGCCAGCAGCTTAGAGACAGGCGGAACGGGTTCACCCCTCCACTTT.

This clonotype has only a few counts. The chain recombines TRBV18 with TRBJ1-2; D uncertain. V shed 2 bases and J shed 0 bases, with 10 bases lying between them. Looked up from germline, CDR1 is KGHSH and CDR2 is LQKENI. The CDR3 contains 15 residues. CDR3 sequence: CASSPIPEANYGYTF. The CDR3 bases are TGTGCCAGCTCACCAATACCAGAAGCTAACTATGGCTACACCTTC.

The chain couples TRBV19 to TRBJ1-2, with 8 nucleotides matching TRBD1. V lost 7 bases and J lost 2; bases outside the gene matches: 3. There are 13 residues in the CDR3. In germline, CDR1 is LNHDA, CDR2 SQIVND (reference sequence). CDR3 in DNA: TGTGCCAGTACCAGGGGGCTGAACTATGGCTACACCTTC. It translates to CASTRGLNYGYTF.

This chain links TRBV25-1 with TRBJ2-1, with D unresolved. The CDR3 loop spans 16 amino acids. Germline lookup yields CDR1 MGHDK and CDR2 SYGVNS. V was pared by 3 bases and J by 5 bases, with 17 bases between. The CDR3 DNA is TGTGCCAGCAGTGAGGTAGGCGCGGCTCGACACAATGAGCAGTTCTTC. It is translated as CASSEVGAARHNEQFF.

This clonotype was seen repeatedly, ten times or more. The rearrangement joins TRBV29-1 to TRBJ2-1; D might be TRBD2 (6 bases). The V and J ends lost 6 bases and 7 bases respectively, with 19 bases between them. The germline V gene has CDR1 SQVTM and CDR2 ANQGSEA. The CDR3 extends over 14 amino acids. The CDR3 DNA reads as TGCAGCGTGACGATGGGACTGGAAAAGAATGAGCAGTTCTTC. Protein sequence: CSVTMGLEKNEQFF.

This clonotype appeared a few times. This chain connects TRBV7-3 to TRBJ2-1; TRBD2 aligns across 13 bases. The germline V gene encodes CDR1 SGHTA and CDR2 FQGTGA. Trimming at V came to 2 bases and at J to 9 bases, leaving 4 bases not matched to a gene. The CDR3 spans 15 residues. The CDR3 DNA follows: TGTGCCAGCAGCTTAGGACTAGCGGGAGTCATTGAGCAGTTCTTC. Its protein product is CASSLGLAGVIEQFF.

This chain uses TRBV3-1 with TRBJ1-6; 7 bases fit TRBD1. The CDR3 is made up of 14 amino acids. The V gene end was trimmed by 1 base and the J gene end by 8 bases; junction bases not matched to a gene: 2. Germline V gene lookup returns CDR1 LGHDT and CDR2 YNNKEL (reference sequence). The CDR3 sequence: CASSQAGGDSPLHF. In DNA, the CDR3 is TGTGCCAGCAGCCAAGCAGGGGGGGATTCACCCCTCCACTTT. The full variable domain, rest sourced from reference TRBV3-1 and TRBJ1-6, is DTAVSQTPKYLVTQMGNDKSIKCEQNLGHDTMYWYKQDSKKFLKIMFSYNNKELIINETVPNRFSPKSPDKAHLNLHINSLELGDSAVYFCASSQAGGDSPLHFGNGTRLTVT.

This clonotype occurred many times. This chain uses TRBV12-3 or TRBV12-4 with TRBJ1-5; D gene uncertain. V was trimmed by 3 bases and J by 7 bases, leaving 7 bases between them. The CDR3 is 12 residues long. This CDR3 reads CASSFSGQPQHF. The DNA of the CDR3 is TGTGCCAGCAGTTTTTCTGGACAGCCCCAGCATTTT.